This TCR beta chain was found in a study of CD8 T cells in Susac syndrome. Points from the study as a whole: As the study acknowledged, the number of individuals in its TCR sequencing and HLA analysis was relatively small.

Controls were healthy donors (matched for age and sex). Negative isolation was used for CD8+ and CD4+ T cells and FACS enrichment for TEMRA cells. The CDR3 is 13 residues long. The V gene's germline CDR1 is SGDLS and CDR2 YYNGEE. V was pared by 1 base and J by 1 base, with 5 bases between. Details on this clonotype: No antigen is known for it.

With random hexamers, 0.5 to 1 ug RNA was reverse transcribed. TCR beta CDR3 was amplified by immunoSEQ covering 54 Vbeta and 13 Jbeta. One entry per CDR3 protein results from TCRdb running MiXCR on the immunoSEQ multiplex PCR reads. The top ten hold about 0.095% of the sample, which has about 200,000 distinct CDR3 sequences, roughly 96% seen once. The chain joins TRBV9 to TRBJ1-1, with D hard to call. The TCR originated in a human donor in good health. The source material was CD4+ T cells from PBMCs. CDR3 bases: TGTGCCAGCAGCGTACTAGGGAACACTGAAGCTTTCTTT. Protein: CASSVLGNTEAFF.